The T cell receptor (beta chain) under discussion was sequenced for a study of PD-1 blockade in classical Hodgkin lymphoma. The wider study: Patients were administered nivolumab (3 mg/kg intravenously) every 2 weeks. Points from the study as a whole: Reasons behind the repertoire differences stay unclear, perhaps disease activity or earlier therapy. Complete responders entered with baseline diversity on par with newly diagnosed patients, the results showed.

The CDR3 length is 13 residues. Per germline, CDR1 SGHKS and CDR2 YYEKEE (reference sequence). Trimming took off 1 base at V and 0 bases at J, with 1 base between the two ends. Method: immunoSEQ multiplex PCR; TCRdb's copy keeps in-frame clones and lacks some. The data show 30,000 to 40,000 clones, roughly 80% seen once. In every patient, relapse followed autologous stem cell transplantation, while exposure to brentuximab vedotin differed. Best outcomes ranged across complete response, partial response and progressive disease. A word on this clone: Its antigen remains unidentified.

Here the sequenced sample was peripheral blood mononuclear cells (PBMCs), taken at baseline. J is TRBJ1-4 and V is TRBV5-5; D is unresolved. The source is a human donor with classical Hodgkin lymphoma. CDR3 amino acids: CASSLSTNEKLFF. For the CDR3, the DNA is TGTGCCAGCAGCTTGTCAACTAATGAAAAACTGTTTTTT.